The 28 T cell receptor beta chains given below trace back to one sample, sequenced in a study of T cell clones after liver transplantation. Here immunoSEQ multiplex PCR was the method, and the copy in TCRdb shows in-frame clones only, minus some. The data show fewer than 65,000 clones, roughly 71% seen once. The sample consisted of CD4+ T cells from blood, taken at the 22-month timepoint. The receptors here all came from a human patient who received a liver transplant. T cells may partly derive from the graft donor.

This chain's CDR3 is CASSDKRGGFNEQFF. The DNA of the CDR3 is TGTGCCAGCAGCGACAAGCGGGGGGGCTTCAATGAGCAGTTCTTC. The rearrangement joins TRBV4-2 to TRBJ2-1; 10 bases map to TRBD2. Losses at the gene ends were 5 bases for V and 6 bases for J; bases not matched to a gene: 7. Germline lookup yields CDR1 LGHNA and CDR2 YNFKEQ. This CDR3 contains 15 residues.

In its sample, this clone was seen a few times. The chain joins TRBV5-4 to TRBJ1-2; a possible D gene is TRBD1 (6 bases). V was pared by 3 bases and J by 4 bases, with 16 bases between. Germline V gene lookup returns CDR1 SGHNT and CDR2 YYREEE (reference sequence). The CDR3 has 15 amino acids. The CDR3 region has the DNA TGTGCCAGCAGCTCGGGGTTGACAGGACGCTATGGCTACACCTTC. Encoded protein: CASSSGLTGRYGYTF.

The chain joins TRBV7-9 to TRBJ2-4; TRBD1 aligns across 9 bases. Trimming at V came to 4 bases and at J to 10 bases, leaving 5 bases not matched to a gene. CDR1 is SEHNR and CDR2 is FQNEAQ in the germline V gene (reference sequence). The CDR3 contains 13 residues. The CDR3 sequence is CASSSRGTGIQYF. In DNA, the CDR3 is TGTGCCAGCAGCTCTAGGGGGACAGGGATTCAGTACTTC.

The chain links TRBV5-4 to TRBJ2-5; no clear D. The CDR3 consists of 11 residues. In germline, CDR1 is SGHNT, CDR2 YYREEE (reference sequence). The V end lost 3 bases, the J end lost 6 bases, and 6 bases lay between the germline ends. Here the CDR3 reads CASSSYKTQYF. As DNA, the CDR3 is TGTGCCAGCAGCTCCTATAAGACCCAGTACTTC.

The sample holds a few counts of this clone. The rearrangement links TRBV28 to TRBJ2-7, with D tentatively TRBD2 (6 bases). The V end was cut by 6 bases, the J end by 3 bases, with 15 bases between. Germline V gene sequence: CDR1 MDHEN, CDR2 SYDVKM. The CDR3 has 14 amino acids. This CDR3 is CASSLGGGHYEQYF. DNA of the CDR3: TGTGCCAGCAGCCTCGGGGGAGGACACTACGAGCAGTACTTC.

The V gene is TRBV11-3, the J gene TRBJ2-1; TRBD2 aligns across 7 bases. The germline V gene encodes CDR1 SGHNT and CDR2 YENEEA. V lost 5 bases to trimming and J lost 4 bases; unmatched junction nucleotides: 11. The CDR3 runs 16 residues. This chain's CDR3 is CASSPQAGTTYNEQFF. The CDR3 DNA sequence: TGTGCCAGCAGCCCCCAAGCTGGGACTACTTACAATGAGCAGTTCTTC.

This clone was observed a single time. The V gene is TRBV9, the J gene TRBJ2-3; D ambiguous. Deletions cut 3 bases from V and 7 bases from J, with 12 bases between. Germline CDR1 reads SGDLS; CDR2 reads YYNGEE. This CDR3 spans 13 amino acids. The chain's CDR3 is CASSAGRENTQYF. The CDR3, as DNA: TGTGCCAGCAGCGCGGGTAGAGAAAATACGCAGTATTTT.

This clone was counted once. The chain uses TRBV9 and TRBJ2-5; D ambiguous. The germline gives CDR1 SGDLS, CDR2 YYNGEE. The CDR3 covers 13 residues. V was pared by 4 bases and J by 1 base, with 8 bases between. The CDR3 DNA sequence: TGTGCCAGCAGCTCCAGTTTCCAAGAGACCCAGTACTTC. Residues: CASSSSFQETQYF.

The chain joins TRBV9 to TRBJ2-7, with D perhaps TRBD2 (7 bases). Germline V gene data show CDR1 as SGDLS and CDR2 as YYNGEE. Trimming removed 3 bases at V and 2 bases at J, with 15 bases between. The CDR3 has 15 amino acids. CDR3 in amino acids: CASSAEGGSPYEQYF. In DNA form, the CDR3 reads TGTGCCAGCAGCGCAGAGGGGGGGAGCCCCTACGAGCAGTACTTC. The full variable domain, rest sourced from reference TRBV9 and TRBJ2-7, is DSGVTQTPKHLITATGQRVTLRCSPRSGDLSVYWYQQSLDQGLQFLIQYYNGEERAKGNILERFSAQQFPDLHSELNLSSLELGDSALYFCASSAEGGSPYEQYFGPGTRLTVT.

This clone was detected only once. The CDR3 bases are TGTGCCAGCAGTTTAGGGCCGAGGGATGAGCAGTTCTTC. Its translation is CASSLGPRDEQFF. This sequence joins TRBV28 and TRBJ2-1; D might be TRBD2 (5 bases). The V end was cut by 2 bases, the J end by 8 bases, with 10 bases between. This CDR3 has 13 amino acids. CDR1 and CDR2 (germline): MDHEN, SYDVKM.

The gene calls are TRBV6-6 and TRBJ1-2; 10 nucleotides align to TRBD1. With V trimmed by 7 bases and J by 8 bases, 13 bases remained unmatched. From germline, CDR1 is MNHNY and CDR2 SVGAGI (reference sequence). The length of the CDR3 is 15 residues. CDR3: CASTPGQGEMGGYTF. CDR3 nucleotide sequence: TGTGCCAGCACCCCAGGACAGGGGGAAATGGGAGGCTACACCTTC.

This clone appeared a few times. The junction and the germline gene differ at one end; a read error may be behind it. Other DNA sequences in this specimen translate into the identical CDR3. CDR3 sequence: CASSQAIANEKLFF. The CDR3 DNA follows: TGTGCTAGCAGCCAGGCGATAGCTAATGAAAAACTGTTTTTT. The chain couples TRBV7-7 to TRBJ1-4, with unresolved D. Germline V lookup: CDR1 SSHAT, CDR2 FNYEAQ (reference sequence). This CDR3 region has 14 residues.

Here the CDR3 reads CASSVGRNTGELFF. CDR3 nucleotides: TGCGCCAGCAGTGTGGGCAGAAACACCGGGGAGCTGTTTTTT. The rearrangement links TRBV10-1 to TRBJ2-2, with D uncertain. Germline V gives CDR1 WNHNN, CDR2 SYGVQD (reference sequence). V shed 4 bases and J shed 2 bases, with 8 bases lying between them. The CDR3 contains 14 residues.

CDR3: CASSLISGERSYTF. The CDR3 region has the DNA TGTGCCAGCAGTTTAATTTCCGGGGAGAGGAGCTACACCTTC. The chain links TRBV28 to TRBJ1-2, with unresolved D. Germline values: CDR1 MDHEN, CDR2 SYDVKM. V lost 2 bases to trimming and J lost 9 bases, with 16 bases between them. The CDR3 extends over 14 amino acids.

This sequence joins TRBV6-6 and TRBJ1-5; the D is unclear. The CDR3 consists of 12 residues. V was cut by 6 bases and J by 9 bases, with 12 bases left in between. Germline CDR1 is MNHNY and CDR2 is SVGAGI (reference sequence). DNA of the CDR3: TGTGCCAGCAGCCTAGACCCCCGGCCCCAGCATTTT. Encoded protein: CASSLDPRPQHF.

The CDR3 DNA is TGTGCCAGCAGTTTATGGGGGGCTAATTCACCCCTCCACTTT. Its translation is CASSLWGANSPLHF. The chain joins TRBV28 to TRBJ1-6, with D maybe TRBD1 (6 bases). CDR3 length: 14 amino acids. CDR1 is MDHEN, CDR2 SYDVKM, per germline. V lost 0 bases and J 6 bases, leaving 6 bases between the germline ends. The full variable domain, in which reference TRBV28 and TRBJ1-6 provide the parts outside the CDR3, is DVKVTQSSRYLVKRTGEKVFLECVQDMDHENMFWYRQDPGLGLRLIYFSYDVKMKEKGDIPEGYSVSREKKERFSLILESASTNQTSMYLCASSLWGANSPLHFGNGTRLTVT.

CDR3 region: CASSQEGQLKANYGYTF. The DNA for the CDR3 is TGTGCCAGCAGCCAAGAGGGACAGCTAAAGGCGAACTATGGCTACACCTTC. V and J are TRBV4-2 and TRBJ1-2; 7 nucleotides line up with TRBD1. The CDR3 sequence is 17 residues long. V was pared by 0 bases and J by 2 bases, with 9 bases of the junction left unmatched. The germline V gene encodes CDR1 LGHNA and CDR2 YNFKEQ.

This chain joins TRBV29-1 and TRBJ2-7; TRBD1 might be the D (7 bases). This CDR3 spans 13 amino acids. Trimming removed 7 bases from V and 3 bases from J, with 16 bases in between. Germline-derived CDR1 and CDR2 are SQVTM and ANQGSEA. Here the CDR3 DNA reads TGCAGCGCCCAGGGGGGCCCCCTCTACGAGCAGTACTTC. Its protein is CSAQGGPLYEQYF.

This sequence joins TRBV6-1 and TRBJ2-7; D gene unclear. The germline CDR1 and CDR2 sequences are MNHNS and SASEGT. Trimming left V 0 bases short and J 3 bases short, with 15 bases between. This CDR3 spans 16 amino acids. The chain's CDR3 is CASSEASGKAGYEQYF. CDR3 sequence (DNA): TGTGCCAGCAGTGAAGCTTCTGGGAAAGCAGGCTACGAGCAGTACTTC.

The chain has TRBV6-5 and TRBJ1-4, with D unresolved. Germline CDR1 MNHEY, CDR2 SVGAGI. This CDR3 spans 12 amino acids. Trimming left V 3 bases short and J 10 bases short, with 9 bases between. The CDR3, as DNA: TGTGCCAGCAGTTATACTGACGGAAAACTGTTTTTT. Residues: CASSYTDGKLFF.

This clone appeared a few times. The V and J genes are TRBV25-1 and TRBJ1-2; TRBD1 matches at 7 bases. CDR3 length equals 14 residues. CDR1 and CDR2 from the germline V gene are MGHDK and SYGVNS. Trimming at V came to 4 bases and at J to 3 bases, leaving 5 bases not matched to a gene. The CDR3 here is CASSAITGDYGYTF. CDR3 in DNA: TGTGCCAGCAGTGCCATTACAGGGGACTATGGCTACACCTTC.

This chain's CDR3 is CASKRQGQEYF. The CDR3 DNA reads TGTGCCAGCAAACGACAGGGTCAGGAGTACTTC. The V call is TRBV6-5, the J call TRBJ2-7, with 7 bases lining up with TRBD1. This CDR3 spans 11 amino acids. Germline V CDR1 and CDR2: MNHEY, SVGAGI. J lost 11 bases, V lost 7 bases, and 8 bases had no gene match.

The chain joins TRBV7-2 to TRBJ2-6; D uncertain. V dropped 4 bases and J dropped 4 bases, with 8 bases sitting between them. This CDR3 is 14 amino acids long. In germline, CDR1 is SGHTA, CDR2 FQGNSA. The CDR3 spells CASSSQFGANVLTF. The CDR3 bases are TGTGCCAGCAGCTCTCAATTCGGGGCCAACGTCCTGACTTTC.

This chain links TRBV7-9 with TRBJ2-7; no reliable D call. The CDR3 is 13 residues long. CDR1 is SEHNR, CDR2 FQNEAQ, per germline (reference sequence). Trimming left V 1 base short and J 1 base short, with 5 bases between. The CDR3 loop is CASSLEQSYEQYF. The CDR3 DNA sequence: TGTGCCAGCAGCTTAGAACAGTCCTACGAGCAGTACTTC.

The CDR3 DNA is TGTGCCAGTAGTATGGTTTTGGGGAGAGGTCAGCCCCAGCATTTT. It translates to CASSMVLGRGQPQHF. The V gene is TRBV19, the J gene TRBJ1-5; unclear D gene. There are 15 residues in the CDR3. V shed 3 bases and J shed 6 bases, with 15 bases lying between them. The V gene's germline CDR1 is LNHDA and CDR2 SQIVND (reference sequence).

This clone showed up just a few times. This chain joins TRBV28 and TRBJ2-7, with a tentative D call TRBD1 (6 bases). The germline gives CDR1 MDHEN, CDR2 SYDVKM. The CDR3 extends over 14 amino acids. Trimming took off 8 bases at V and 2 bases at J, with 16 bases between the two ends. The CDR3: CASGSDRLPYEQYF. The CDR3 DNA follows: TGTGCCAGCGGATCCGACAGGCTGCCCTACGAGCAGTACTTC.

This clone has a handful of counts. V gene TRBV5-5 combines with J gene TRBJ1-5, with TRBD1 identical over 11 bases. There are 15 residues in the CDR3. Germline V lookup: CDR1 SGHKS, CDR2 YYEKEE (reference sequence). The V and J ends lost 3 bases and 6 bases, in that order; junction bases with no gene match: 5. The CDR3 DNA reads TGTGCCAGCAGCTACGGACAGGGGGCGGTTCAGCCCCAGCATTTT. It yields the protein CASSYGQGAVQPQHF.

On this clone: At one boundary the junction diverges from the germline segment, which might be a read error. This chain links TRBV4-1 with TRBJ2-7; no clear D gene. CDR3 length: 15 amino acids. The V gene's germline CDR1 is MGHRA and CDR2 YSYEKL. The CDR3 nucleotides read TGCGCCAGCAGCCAAGATCTTGGTACCTACTACGGGCAGTACTTC. Translating it yields CASSQDLGTYYGQYF.